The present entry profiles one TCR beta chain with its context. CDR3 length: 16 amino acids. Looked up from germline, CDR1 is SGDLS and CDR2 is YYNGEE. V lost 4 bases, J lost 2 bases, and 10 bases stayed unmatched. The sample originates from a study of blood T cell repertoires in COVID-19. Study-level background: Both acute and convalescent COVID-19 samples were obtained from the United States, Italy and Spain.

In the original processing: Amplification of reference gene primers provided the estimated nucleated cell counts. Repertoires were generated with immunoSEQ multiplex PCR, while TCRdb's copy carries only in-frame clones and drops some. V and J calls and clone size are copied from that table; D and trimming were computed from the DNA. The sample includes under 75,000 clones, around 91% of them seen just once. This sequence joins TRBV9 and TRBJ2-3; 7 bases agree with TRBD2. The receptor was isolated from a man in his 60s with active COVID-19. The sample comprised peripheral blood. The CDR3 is CASSPRSGLNTDTQYF. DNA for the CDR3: TGTGCCAGCAGCCCTAGGTCGGGACTAAACACAGATACGCAGTATTTT.